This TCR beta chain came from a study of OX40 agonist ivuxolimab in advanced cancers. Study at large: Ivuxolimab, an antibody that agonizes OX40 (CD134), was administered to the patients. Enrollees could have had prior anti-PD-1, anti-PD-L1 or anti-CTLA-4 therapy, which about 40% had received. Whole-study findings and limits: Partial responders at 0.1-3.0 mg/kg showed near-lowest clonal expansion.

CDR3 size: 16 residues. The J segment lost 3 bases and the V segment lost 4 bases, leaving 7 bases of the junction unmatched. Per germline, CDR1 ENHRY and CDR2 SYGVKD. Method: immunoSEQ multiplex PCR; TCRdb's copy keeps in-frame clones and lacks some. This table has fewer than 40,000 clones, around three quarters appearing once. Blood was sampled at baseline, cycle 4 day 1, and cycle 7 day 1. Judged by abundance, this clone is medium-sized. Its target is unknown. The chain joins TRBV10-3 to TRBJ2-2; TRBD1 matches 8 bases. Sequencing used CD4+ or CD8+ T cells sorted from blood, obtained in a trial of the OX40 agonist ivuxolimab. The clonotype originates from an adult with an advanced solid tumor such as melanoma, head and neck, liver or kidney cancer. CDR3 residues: CAISAQGASHTGELFF. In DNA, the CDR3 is TGTGCCATCAGTGCGCAGGGGGCATCCCACACCGGGGAGCTGTTTTTT.